This TCR beta chain was documented in a study of blood T cell repertoires in COVID-19. Overall study: The study drew acute and convalescent COVID-19 samples from the United States, Italy and Spain.

Profiled with immunoSEQ multiplex PCR; TCRdb holds only in-frame clones, not every one. The data hold about 39,000 clones, with about 80% observed a single time. Trimming removed 9 bases at V and 0 bases at J, with 9 bases between. CDR3 length: 14 amino acids. The germline V gene has CDR1 SNHLY and CDR2 FYNNEI. The V gene is TRBV2, the J gene TRBJ1-6; maybe TRBD1 (5 bases). The TCR comes from a man aged 45-65 years with active or convalescent COVID-19. Sequencing was performed on peripheral blood. As DNA, the CDR3 is TGTGCCAGACAGGAGAGCTCCTATAATTCACCCCTCCACTTT. Its protein is CARQESSYNSPLHF.